This TCR beta chain was recorded in a study of blood T cell repertoires in COVID-19. Across the whole study: The cDNA or gDNA used as material had been derived from T cells, B-cell-depleted T cells, or PBMCs.

In the authors' workflow: Scientists estimated how many nucleated cells there were by amplifying reference gene primers. TCRdb's table, derived via immunoSEQ multiplex PCR, lists solely in-frame clones and lacks some. Clone size and the V and J calls come from that table; the DNA yielded D and trimming. Here the sample spans 45,000 to 60,000 clones, nearly 90% being singletons. Trimming removed 4 bases at V and 1 base at J, with 11 bases between. This CDR3 comprises 15 residues. The germline CDR1 and CDR2 sequences are SGHVS and FNYEAQ. The sequence derives from a man between 45 and 60 years old with active COVID-19. This chain joins TRBV7-6 and TRBJ1-5, with D possibly TRBD1 on 5 matching bases. Sequenced material: peripheral blood. The CDR3, as DNA: TGTGCCAGCAGCTCTCGCCCAGGGAGCAATCAGCCCCAGCATTTT. It encodes CASSSRPGSNQPQHF.